These 20 T cell receptor beta chains originate from one sample sequenced in a study of OX40 agonist ivuxolimab in advanced cancers. Sequencing used immunoSEQ multiplex PCR; TCRdb keeps in-frame clones, though not all of them. Among 55,000 to 60,000 clones listed, 75% to 90% were seen once. The sample in question was CD4+ or CD8+ T cells sorted from blood, obtained in a trial of the OX40 agonist ivuxolimab. Receptors were obtained from an adult with an advanced solid tumor such as melanoma, head and neck, liver or kidney cancer.

The DNA for the CDR3 is TGTGCCAGCAGCTTGGGACTAGCGGGATGGGAGACCCAGTACTTC. Translating it yields CASSLGLAGWETQYF. V gene TRBV5-4 combines with J gene TRBJ2-5, with 11 positions matching TRBD2. V lost 0 bases to trimming and J lost 5 bases; unmatched junction nucleotides: 3. Germline loops: CDR1 SGHNT, CDR2 YYREEE (reference sequence). The CDR3 runs 15 residues.

The CDR3 sequence is CASRRGLADTQYF. The CDR3 nucleotides are TGTGCCAGCAGACGCGGGCTAGCAGATACGCAGTATTTT. The V call is TRBV11-1, the J call TRBJ2-3; TRBD2 might be the D (5 bases). The CDR3 spans 13 residues. Trimming took 6 bases from V and 4 from J, leaving 11 bases between them. Germline V CDR1 and CDR2: SGHAT, FQDESV (reference sequence). Full variable domain (remainder filled in from reference TRBV11-1 and TRBJ2-3): EAEVAQSPRYKITEKSQAVAFWCDPISGHATLYWYRQILGQGPELLVQFQDESVVDDSQLPKDRFSAERLKGVDSTLKIQPAELGDSAMYLCASRRGLADTQYFGPGTRLTVL.

The V and J genes are TRBV11-2 and TRBJ2-7; D is uncertain. Germline values: CDR1 SGHAT, CDR2 FQNNGV. Trimming pared 5 bases from V and 0 bases from J, leaving 11 bases between. The CDR3 is made up of 14 amino acids. The CDR3 protein is CASSPGPTSYEQYF. CDR3 nucleotides: TGTGCCAGCAGCCCGGGCCCAACCTCCTACGAGCAGTACTTC.

With regard to this clone: Compared with germline, one end of the junction differs, possibly owing to a read error. This sequence joins TRBV11-2 and TRBJ2-1, with 7 positions matching TRBD1. The CDR3 runs 16 residues. Germline V gives CDR1 SGHAT, CDR2 FQNNGV. The CDR3 sequence: CASSVDRVSLYNEQFF. The CDR3 coding sequence is TGTGCCAGCAGCGTAGACAGGGTCTCTCTCTACAATGAGCAGTTCTTC.

The chain links TRBV7-9 to TRBJ2-3; 9 bases match TRBD1. Losses at the gene ends were 8 bases for V and 8 bases for J; bases not matched to a gene: 8. Germline CDR1 SEHNR, CDR2 FQNEAQ (reference sequence). This CDR3 contains 13 residues. The chain's CDR3 is CASLQGAGVTQYF. CDR3 bases: TGTGCCAGCCTACAGGGGGCGGGGGTTACGCAGTATTTT.

This clone was detected only once. The junction departs from the called germline gene at one end, perhaps through a read error. V is TRBV19 and J is TRBJ1-4; D may be TRBD1 (5 bases). This CDR3 is 15 amino acids long. Germline CDR1 reads LNHDA; CDR2 reads SQIVND (reference sequence). Here the CDR3 DNA reads TGTACCAGTACCCGCGGGGGAGGGAGTAATGAAAAACTGTTTTTT. Its translation: CTSTRGGGSNEKLFF.

This clone was recorded once. The chain links TRBV4-3 to TRBJ2-3; D is tentatively TRBD1 or TRBD2 (5 bases each). Trimming pared 5 bases from V and 2 bases from J, leaving 17 bases between. Germline V CDR1 and CDR2: LGHNA, YSLEER. The CDR3 totals 16 residues. The CDR3, as DNA: TGCGCCAGCAGCGTAAGTGGGGGAGAGAACACAGATACGCAGTATTTT. Protein sequence: CASSVSGGENTDTQYF.

The chain carries TRBV4-1 and TRBJ2-1, with TRBD2 identical over 14 bases. The CDR3 has 19 residues. Germline-derived CDR1 and CDR2 are MGHRA and YSYEKL. The V segment lost 5 bases and the J segment 2 bases; nucleotides outside the gene matches: 11. The CDR3 is CASSEPAGLAGVAYNEQFF. DNA of the CDR3: TGCGCCAGCAGCGAGCCGGCGGGACTAGCGGGAGTTGCCTACAATGAGCAGTTCTTC.

The rearrangement uses TRBV7-9 and TRBJ2-5; the D is unclear. The germline gives CDR1 SEHNR, CDR2 FQNEAQ (reference sequence). The germline V and J ends were trimmed by 2 bases and 1 base, with 8 bases remaining between them. The CDR3 is made up of 14 amino acids. The CDR3 DNA is TGTGCCAGCAGCTTAAACGGATTCCAAGAGACCCAGTACTTC. Its translation: CASSLNGFQETQYF.

V and J are TRBV5-5 and TRBJ1-5, with D possibly matching TRBD1 (6 bases). V lost 3 bases and J lost 7, with 20 bases in between. Germline values: CDR1 SGHKS, CDR2 YYEKEE (reference sequence). The CDR3 sequence is 16 residues long. CDR3 DNA: TGTGCCAGCAGCTGGGGGCCGGGGGTTCAGGGACAGCCCCAGCATTTT. It codes for CASSWGPGVQGQPQHF. The whole variable domain, remainder taken from reference TRBV5-5 and TRBJ1-5, is DAGVTQSPTHLIKTRGQQVTLRCSPISGHKSVSWYQQVLGQGPQFIFQYYEKEERGRGNFPDRFSARQFPNYSSELNVNALLLGDSALYLCASSWGPGVQGQPQHFGDGTRLSIL.

This clone was seen once. This chain connects TRBV7-9 to TRBJ1-2; 7 positions agree with TRBD1. With V trimmed by 1 base and J by 4 bases, 3 bases remained unmatched. CDR1 is SEHNR, CDR2 FQNEAQ, per germline (reference sequence). The CDR3 has 14 residues. CDR3 nucleotide sequence: TGTGCCAGCAGCTTAGGCACAGGGGTCTATGGCTACACCTTC. As protein: CASSLGTGVYGYTF.

The chain combines TRBV5-6 with TRBJ2-2; 7 bases agree with TRBD2. The CDR3 is 16 residues long. V lost 0 bases, J lost 5 bases, and 7 bases stayed unmatched. Germline CDR1 reads SGHDT; CDR2 reads YYEEEE. As DNA, the CDR3 is TGTGCCAGCAGCTTGGTACGCGGGAGCTTTACCGGGGAGCTGTTTTTT. This gives the protein CASSLVRGSFTGELFF.

The chain has TRBV27 and TRBJ1-6; D is possibly TRBD1 (6 bases). The germline gives CDR1 MNHEY, CDR2 SMNVEV (reference sequence). There are 14 residues in the CDR3. Trimming removed 7 bases at V and 9 bases at J, with 16 bases between. This chain's CDR3 is CASMGHGGVSPLHF. The CDR3 DNA follows: TGTGCCAGCATGGGACACGGGGGCGTTTCACCCCTCCACTTT.

This chain connects TRBV5-4 to TRBJ1-2; 11 bases line up with TRBD1. V was pared by 0 bases and J by 7 bases, with 8 bases of the junction left unmatched. Germline lookup yields CDR1 SGHNT and CDR2 YYREEE (reference sequence). This CDR3 has 16 amino acids. The DNA for the CDR3 is TGTGCCAGCAGCTTGGTAGCCGGACAGGGGGCTTCTGGCTACACCTTC. As protein: CASSLVAGQGASGYTF.

The J gene is TRBJ1-3, the V gene TRBV5-1; no reliable D call. The V end was cut by 1 base, the J end by 8 bases, with 10 bases between. This CDR3 is 13 amino acids long. The germline gives CDR1 SGHRS, CDR2 YFSETQ. CDR3 nucleotides: TGCGCCAGCAGCTTGAACGAGGGAGACACCATATATTTT. It translates to CASSLNEGDTIYF.

The chain combines TRBV6-5 with TRBJ2-7, with D perhaps given as TRBD1 or TRBD2 (5 bases each). The CDR3 is 13 amino acids. Germline assignment: CDR1 MNHEY and CDR2 SVGAGI. V lost 5 bases and J 1 base, leaving 9 bases between the germline ends. The CDR3: CASSTRGSYEQYF. Written as DNA, the CDR3 is TGTGCCAGCAGTACGAGGGGATCCTACGAGCAGTACTTC.

A few counts support this clone. The chain recombines TRBV5-1 with TRBJ1-4, with a possible D match to TRBD1 (5 bases). The CDR3 spans 16 residues. CDR1 and CDR2 from the germline V gene are SGHRS and YFSETQ. Trimming pared 0 bases from V and 7 bases from J, leaving 16 bases between. CDR3 sequence: CASSLAGTGDTEKLFF. CDR3 bases: TGCGCCAGCAGCTTGGCAGGGACGGGTGATACTGAAAAACTGTTTTTT.

Concerning this clone: At one of its ends the junction is not consistent with the germline gene, which may arise from a read error. The chain carries TRBV11-2 and TRBJ2-1; 12 bases align to TRBD1. CDR3 size: 16 residues. Per germline, CDR1 SGHAT and CDR2 FQNNGV. The chain's CDR3 is CASSFSTGTGGQGKIF. The CDR3 DNA reads as TGTGCCAGCAGTTTTAGTACCGGGACAGGGGGCCAAGGCAAAATCTTC.

V usage is TRBV7-4 and J usage is TRBJ1-5; possibly TRBD1 for D (5 bases). The CDR3 consists of 16 residues. Looked up from germline, CDR1 is SGHVT and CDR2 is SQSDAQ. V lost 5 bases and J 5 bases, leaving 19 bases between the germline ends. The CDR3 DNA reads as TGTGCCAGCAGCCCAAAGGGCCCGGGGGGGGATCAGCCCCAGCATTTT. Protein product: CASSPKGPGGDQPQHF.

This clone is a singleton in its sample. This rearrangement joins TRBV15 to TRBJ2-2; either TRBD1 or TRBD2 may fit D (6 bases each). The CDR3 is 16 amino acids. Germline CDR1 is LNHNV and CDR2 is YYDKDF (reference sequence). Trimming left V 4 bases short and J 2 bases short, with 14 bases between. CDR3: CATSKTRGTNTGELFF. CDR3 in DNA: TGTGCCACCAGCAAAACCCGGGGGACAAACACCGGGGAGCTGTTTTTT.